Listed here is a single T cell receptor beta chain. TCRdb's copy holds only in-frame clones and misses some; the assay was immunoSEQ multiplex PCR. The repertoire includes about 130,000 clones, 85% to 90% of them detected once, and about 9.9% sits in the top ten. This entry belongs to a study of cytomegalovirus exposure and HLA in healthy donors. CDR1 is MDHEN, CDR2 SYDVKM, per germline. V gave up 6 bases and J gave up 5 bases; unmatched junction bases: 9. This CDR3 spans 14 amino acids. The receptor was isolated from a woman aged 18-29 years in good health and CMV-seropositive. Sequences were obtained from PBMCs. The chain employs TRBV28 and TRBJ1-2; TRBD1 aligns across 7 bases. The CDR3 nucleotides are TGTGCCAGCAGATCGGGACAGCTGTGGTATGGCTACACCTTC. Translation gives CASRSGQLWYGYTF.